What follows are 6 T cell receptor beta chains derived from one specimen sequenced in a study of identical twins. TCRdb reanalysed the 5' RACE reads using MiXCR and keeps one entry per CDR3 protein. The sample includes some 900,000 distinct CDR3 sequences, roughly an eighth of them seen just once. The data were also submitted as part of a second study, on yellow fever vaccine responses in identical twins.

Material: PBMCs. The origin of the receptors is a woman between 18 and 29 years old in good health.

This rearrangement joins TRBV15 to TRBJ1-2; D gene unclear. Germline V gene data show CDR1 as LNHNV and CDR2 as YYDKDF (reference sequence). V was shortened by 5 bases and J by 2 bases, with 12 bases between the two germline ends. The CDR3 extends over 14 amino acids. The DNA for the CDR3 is TGTGCCACCAGCCGTGACAACCTAAACTATGGCTACACCTTC. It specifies CATSRDNLNYGYTF.

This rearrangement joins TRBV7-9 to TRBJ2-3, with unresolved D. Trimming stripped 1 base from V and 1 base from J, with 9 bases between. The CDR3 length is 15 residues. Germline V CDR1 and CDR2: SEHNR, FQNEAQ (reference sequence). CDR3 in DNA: TGTGCCAGCAGCTTAGTTAGAAGCGGCACAGATACGCAGTATTTT. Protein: CASSLVRSGTDTQYF.

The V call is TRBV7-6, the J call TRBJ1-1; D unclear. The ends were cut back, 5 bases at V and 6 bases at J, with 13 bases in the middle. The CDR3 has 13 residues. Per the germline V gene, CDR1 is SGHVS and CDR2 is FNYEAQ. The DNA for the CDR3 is TGTGCCAGCAGCCCTAGGGCCCAGGCTGAAGCTTTCTTT. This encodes CASSPRAQAEAFF. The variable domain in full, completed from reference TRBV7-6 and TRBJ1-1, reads GAGVSQSPRYKVTKRGQDVALRCDPISGHVSLYWYRQALGQGPEFLTYFNYEAQQDKSGLPNDRFSAERPEGSISTLTIQRTEQRDSAMYRCASSPRAQAEAFFGQGTRLTVV.

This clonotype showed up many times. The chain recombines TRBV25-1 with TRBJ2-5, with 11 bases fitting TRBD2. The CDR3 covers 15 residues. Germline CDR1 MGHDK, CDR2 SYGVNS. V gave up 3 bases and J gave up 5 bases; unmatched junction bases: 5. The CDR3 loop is CASSDSLAGEETQYF. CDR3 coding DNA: TGTGCCAGCAGTGATTCACTAGCGGGAGAGGAGACCCAGTACTTC.

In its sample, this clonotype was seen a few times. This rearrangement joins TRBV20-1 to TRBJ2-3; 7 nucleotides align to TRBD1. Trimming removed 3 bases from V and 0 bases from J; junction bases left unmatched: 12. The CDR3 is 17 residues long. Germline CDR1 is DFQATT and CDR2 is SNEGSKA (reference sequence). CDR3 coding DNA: TGCAGTGCTAGGACGGTAGGGGGCCCCGAAAGCACAGATACGCAGTATTTT. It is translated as CSARTVGGPESTDTQYF.

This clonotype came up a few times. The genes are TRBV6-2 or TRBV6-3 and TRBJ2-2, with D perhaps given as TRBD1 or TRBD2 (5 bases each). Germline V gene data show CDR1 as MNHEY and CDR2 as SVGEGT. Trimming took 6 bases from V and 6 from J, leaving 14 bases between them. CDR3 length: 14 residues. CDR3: CASRTTWGSGELFF. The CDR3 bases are TGTGCCAGCAGAACGACCTGGGGGTCCGGGGAGCTGTTTTTT.